This T cell receptor (beta chain) stems from a study of blood T cell repertoires in COVID-19. Some clones are missing from TCRdb's copy, which holds only in-frame ones; the method was immunoSEQ multiplex PCR. The sample includes about 130,000 clones, around 87% of them seen just once. CDR3 length: 18 amino acids. CDR1 is SGHAT, CDR2 FQNNGV, per germline. The ends were cut back, 5 bases at V and 0 bases at J, with 20 bases in the middle. The sequence came from a man aged 50-59 years with active COVID-19. The specimen was peripheral blood. V usage is TRBV11-2 and J usage is TRBJ1-3; D possibly corresponds to TRBD1 (5 bases). In DNA form, the CDR3 reads TGTGCCAGCAGCCGTCCCTTCGGGGGTACCCCCTCTGGAAACACCATATATTTT. Residues: CASSRPFGGTPSGNTIYF.